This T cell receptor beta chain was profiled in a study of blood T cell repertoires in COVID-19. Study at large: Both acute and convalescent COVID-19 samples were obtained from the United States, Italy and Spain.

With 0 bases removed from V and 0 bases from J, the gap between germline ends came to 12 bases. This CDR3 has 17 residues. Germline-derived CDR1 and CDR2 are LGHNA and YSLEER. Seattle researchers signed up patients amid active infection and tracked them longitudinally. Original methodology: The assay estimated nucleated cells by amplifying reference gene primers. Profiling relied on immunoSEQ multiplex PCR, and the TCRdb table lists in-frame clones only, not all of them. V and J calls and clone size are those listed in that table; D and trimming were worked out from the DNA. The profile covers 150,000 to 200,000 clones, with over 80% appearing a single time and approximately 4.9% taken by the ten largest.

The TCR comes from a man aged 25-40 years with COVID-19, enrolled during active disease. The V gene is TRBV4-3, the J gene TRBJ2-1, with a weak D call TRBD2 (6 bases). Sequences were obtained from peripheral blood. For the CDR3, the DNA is TGCGCCAGCAGCCAAGAAACTAGCTTTAGCTCCTACAATGAGCAGTTCTTC. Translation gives CASSQETSFSSYNEQFF.